Below, 31 T cell receptor beta chains from the same sample are listed, as sequenced in a study of blood T cell repertoires in COVID-19. The method was immunoSEQ multiplex PCR; TCRdb's version includes in-frame clones alone and lacks a portion of them. The sample contains about 170,000 clones, more than 70% of which appear only once. The sequenced sample was peripheral blood. The receptors originated from a man aged 50-60 years who had recovered from COVID-19.

The V gene is TRBV18, the J gene TRBJ1-5, with TRBD1 as a possible D gene (6 bases). This CDR3 spans 15 amino acids. V was pared by 6 bases and J by 7 bases, with 19 bases between. CDR1 and CDR2 from the germline V gene are KGHSH and LQKENI. The CDR3 region has the DNA TGTGCCAGCTCGCTAGGACAGACCGAAATACAGCCCCAGCATTTT. Amino acid sequence: CASSLGQTEIQPQHF.

CDR3 DNA: TGCAGCGTTGATCAGGGCAGCTATGGCTACACCTTC. Amino acids: CSVDQGSYGYTF. The chain combines TRBV29-1 with TRBJ1-2; maybe TRBD1 (5 bases). The CDR3 consists of 12 residues. CDR1 and CDR2 from the germline V gene are SQVTM and ANQGSEA. Trimming took 3 bases from V and 4 from J, leaving 9 bases between them.

The genes are TRBV24-1 and TRBJ2-2; 8 bases match TRBD1. The CDR3 consists of 19 residues. With 7 bases clipped from V and 0 bases from J, the junction kept 15 bases outside the gene matches. Germline-derived CDR1 and CDR2 are KGHDR and SFDVKD. The CDR3 protein is CATRAGGSPNDPNTGELFF. For the CDR3, the DNA is TGTGCCACCAGGGCAGGGGGCAGTCCAAATGACCCGAACACCGGGGAGCTGTTTTTT.

This chain connects TRBV14 to TRBJ2-1; 7 nucleotides agree with TRBD1. V trimming: 4 bases; J trimming: 8 bases; junction bases outside the gene matches: 11. Germline CDR1 reads SGHDN; CDR2 reads FVKESK. The CDR3 spans 15 residues. The CDR3 nucleotides are TGTGCCAGCAGCCTCACGACAGGGCTAAGGGATGAGCAGTTCTTC. Its translation: CASSLTTGLRDEQFF.

The chain uses TRBV6-1 and TRBJ2-1; 10 bases align to TRBD2. With 2 bases clipped from V and 7 bases from J, the junction kept 5 bases outside the gene matches. CDR1 is MNHNS and CDR2 is SASEGT in the germline V gene. The CDR3 consists of 15 residues. CDR3 nucleotide sequence: TGTGCCAGCAGTGAAAGGAATAGCGGGGGGAATGAGCAGTTCTTC. Amino acids: CASSERNSGGNEQFF.

This rearrangement joins TRBV10-2 to TRBJ2-1, with 14 bases lining up with TRBD2. V shed 8 bases, J shed 7 bases, and the junction held 13 bases outside the gene matches. This CDR3 is 17 amino acids long. CDR1 is WSHSY, CDR2 SAAADI, per germline. The CDR3 DNA sequence: TGCGCCAGCGGAGGACTAGCGGGGGGTCCCGAAGGGAATGAGCAGTTCTTC. This codes for CASGGLAGGPEGNEQFF.

V and J are TRBV7-2 and TRBJ1-2, with a weak D call TRBD1 (6 bases). Germline loops: CDR1 SGHTA, CDR2 FQGNSA. V gave up 1 base and J gave up 4 bases, with 13 bases separating them. The CDR3 length is 15 residues. The CDR3 DNA reads as TGTGCCAGCAGCTTAGGGGCAACAGGGACCTATGGCTACACCTTC. Residues: CASSLGATGTYGYTF. Full variable domain (rest looked up from reference TRBV7-2 and TRBJ1-2): GAGVSQSPSNKVTEKGKDVELRCDPISGHTALYWYRQSLGQGLEFLIYFQGNSAPDKSGLPSDRFSAERTGGSVSTLTIQRTQQEDSAVYLCASSLGATGTYGYTFGSGTRLTVV.

This sequence joins TRBV9 and TRBJ1-3; D remains unclear. The CDR3 extends over 17 amino acids. V was cut by 0 bases and J by 0 bases, with 13 bases left in between. Germline CDR1 reads SGDLS; CDR2 reads YYNGEE. This CDR3 is CASSVEDQAGSGNTIYF. For the CDR3, the DNA is TGTGCCAGCAGCGTAGAAGACCAGGCTGGCTCTGGAAACACCATATATTTT.

The V and J genes are TRBV29-1 and TRBJ2-3; TRBD2 might be the D (5 bases). Germline values: CDR1 SQVTM, CDR2 ANQGSEA. The CDR3 loop spans 14 amino acids. Trimming took 6 bases from V and 2 from J, leaving 15 bases between them. CDR3 in amino acids: CSVAAVDYTDTQYF. Written as DNA, the CDR3 is TGCAGCGTCGCCGCGGTAGACTACACAGATACGCAGTATTTT.

The chain has TRBV7-3 and TRBJ1-2; TRBD1 aligns across 12 bases. There are 14 residues in the CDR3. With 4 bases clipped from V and 7 bases from J, the junction kept 4 bases outside the gene matches. Germline CDR1 and CDR2: SGHTA and FQGTGA. The CDR3 loop is CASSYGGQGAGYTF. The CDR3 DNA is TGTGCCAGCAGCTATGGGGGACAGGGGGCTGGCTACACCTTC. The full variable domain, its missing parts supplied by reference TRBV7-3 and TRBJ1-2, is GAGVSQTPSNKVTEKGKYVELRCDPISGHTALYWYRQSLGQGPEFLIYFQGTGAADDSGLPNDRFFAVRPEGSVSTLKIQRTERGDSAVYLCASSYGGQGAGYTFGSGTRLTVV.

The chain joins TRBV2 to TRBJ2-3; D is ambiguous. Trimming stripped 3 bases from V and 13 bases from J, with 11 bases between. CDR1 is SNHLY and CDR2 is FYNNEI in the germline V gene. This CDR3 comprises 11 residues. The CDR3 bases are TGTGCCAGCAGTGAGAACAGCCGAGAGTATTTT. This codes for CASSENSREYF.

V usage is TRBV19 and J usage is TRBJ1-1; 9 bases align to TRBD1. Germline V lookup: CDR1 LNHDA, CDR2 SQIVND (reference sequence). The V segment lost 1 base and the J segment 5 bases; nucleotides outside the gene matches: 5. This CDR3 is 15 amino acids long. This chain's CDR3 is CASSIGGTGRTEAFF. CDR3 DNA sequence: TGTGCCAGTAGTATAGGGGGGACAGGGAGGACTGAAGCTTTCTTT.

This chain connects TRBV6-5 to TRBJ1-2; TRBD1 matches 7 bases. Germline CDR1 MNHEY, CDR2 SVGAGI. Trimming removed 5 bases from V and 4 bases from J; junction bases left unmatched: 4. The CDR3 sequence is 13 residues long. In DNA form, the CDR3 reads TGTGCCAGCAGTCCTCAGGGGGTCTATGGCTACACCTTC. Protein sequence: CASSPQGVYGYTF.

The J gene is TRBJ2-2, the V gene TRBV7-3; 7 positions match TRBD2. After removal of 3 bases from V and 4 bases from J, the junction contained 2 bases not matched to a gene. The CDR3 has 14 amino acids. Looked up from germline, CDR1 is SGHTA and CDR2 is FQGTGA. CDR3 coding DNA: TGTGCCAGCAGCTTCGGGACTACCACCGGGGAGCTGTTTTTT. Amino acid sequence: CASSFGTTTGELFF. Looking up the rest from reference TRBV7-3 and TRBJ2-2 gives the full variable domain: GAGVSQTPSNKVTEKGKYVELRCDPISGHTALYWYRQSLGQGPEFLIYFQGTGAADDSGLPNDRFFAVRPEGSVSTLKIQRTERGDSAVYLCASSFGTTTGELFFGEGSRLTVL.

The CDR3 loop reads CASSLDIGNTIYF. In DNA form, the CDR3 reads TGCGCCAGCAGCTTGGACATTGGAAACACCATATATTTT. This sequence joins TRBV5-1 and TRBJ1-3; the D is unclear. Germline loops: CDR1 SGHRS, CDR2 YFSETQ. This CDR3 contains 13 residues. The V end lost 0 bases, the J end lost 3 bases, and 4 bases lay between the germline ends.

The gene calls are TRBV6-2 or TRBV6-3 and TRBJ2-3; D may be TRBD2 (6 bases). The CDR3 loop spans 16 amino acids. Trimming stripped 5 bases from V and 0 bases from J, with 15 bases between. CDR1 and CDR2 (germline): MNHEY, SVGEGT. The CDR3 nucleotides read TGTGCCAGCAGTGACGTACAGGCGGGAAGCACAGATACGCAGTATTTT. It encodes CASSDVQAGSTDTQYF.

The chain employs TRBV18 and TRBJ2-3, with TRBD2 matching 8 bases. This CDR3 comprises 20 residues. V shed 0 bases and J 5 bases; nucleotides not matched to a gene: 19. Per germline, CDR1 KGHSH and CDR2 LQKENI. This CDR3 is CASSPPARGLRGDSVDTQYF. The CDR3 DNA follows: TGTGCCAGCTCACCACCGGCGAGGGGCCTGCGGGGGGATTCAGTAGATACGCAGTATTTT.

The table lists this clone with a count of one. The rearrangement uses TRBV4-1 and TRBJ2-2, with 9 bases that match TRBD2. J lost 1 base, V lost 1 base, and 13 bases had no gene match. From germline, CDR1 is MGHRA and CDR2 YSYEKL. This CDR3 is 20 amino acids long. This CDR3 reads CASSQGGYGSGSGNTGELFF. The CDR3 region has the DNA TGCGCCAGCAGCCAAGGGGGGTATGGTAGCGGGAGTGGGAACACCGGGGAGCTGTTTTTT.

V and J are TRBV13 and TRBJ2-1; 7 nucleotides align to TRBD2. The CDR3 has 16 residues. V lost 2 bases and J lost 3; bases outside the gene matches: 7. CDR1 and CDR2 from the germline V gene are PRHDT and FYEKMQ (reference sequence). CDR3 loop: CASSLSWRGNYNEQFF. CDR3 nucleotides: TGTGCCAGCAGCTTATCCTGGCGGGGGAACTACAATGAGCAGTTCTTC.

The CDR3 here is CASSLDRALAGQTPYNYNEQFF. The CDR3 coding sequence is TGTGCCAGCAGTTTAGATCGGGCACTAGCGGGACAAACACCCTATAACTACAATGAGCAGTTCTTC. V usage is TRBV27 and J usage is TRBJ2-1; 10 bases agree with TRBD2. Germline trimming cut 2 bases from V and 3 bases from J; bases unmatched to any gene: 22. The CDR3 has 22 residues. CDR1 and CDR2 (germline): MNHEY, SMNVEV (reference sequence).

The chain links TRBV4-3 to TRBJ1-1, with 9 bases that match TRBD1. The CDR3 has 14 residues. Per the germline V gene, CDR1 is LGHNA and CDR2 is YSLEER. The V and J ends lost 4 bases and 10 bases, in that order; junction bases with no gene match: 10. The CDR3 nucleotides are TGCGCCAGCAGCCCCGGGACAGGGTTCGACTTAGCTTTCTTT. It is translated as CASSPGTGFDLAFF.

V is TRBV7-3 and J is TRBJ1-2, with 8 bases fitting TRBD1. This CDR3 comprises 15 residues. The junction had 7 bases not matched to a gene; V was cut back by 0 bases and J by 7 bases. Germline V CDR1 and CDR2: SGHTA, FQGTGA. The CDR3 loop reads CASSLTTGEKVGYTF. CDR3 coding DNA: TGTGCCAGCAGCTTAACGACAGGGGAGAAGGTTGGCTACACCTTC.

The chain couples TRBV28 to TRBJ2-5, with 7 bases identical to TRBD1. The CDR3 consists of 15 residues. V dropped 8 bases and J dropped 4; count of bases not matched to a gene: 13. The V gene's germline CDR1 is MDHEN and CDR2 SYDVKM. The CDR3 DNA sequence: TGTGCCAGCTACTCGAGACAGGGAAGGAGAGAGACCCAGTACTTC. It is translated as CASYSRQGRRETQYF.

V and J are TRBV2 and TRBJ2-1; 8 nucleotides line up with TRBD1. This CDR3 has 13 residues. Germline V lookup: CDR1 SNHLY, CDR2 FYNNEI. After removal of 9 bases from V and 2 bases from J, the junction contained 3 bases not matched to a gene. For the CDR3, the DNA is TGTGCCAGTCGGACAGGGACCTACAATGAGCAGTTCTTC. This encodes CASRTGTYNEQFF.

The V call is TRBV30, the J call TRBJ1-6, with D possibly TRBD1 on 5 matching bases. Germline CDR1 is GTSNPN and CDR2 is SVGIG (reference sequence). The CDR3 contains 15 residues. Trimming pared 0 bases from V and 7 bases from J, leaving 13 bases between. In DNA, the CDR3 is TGTGCCTGGAGTGTAGGGAGGGGTTACAATTCACCCCTCCACTTT. It codes for CAWSVGRGYNSPLHF.

The genes are TRBV29-1 and TRBJ1-5; D perhaps matches TRBD1 (5 bases). V dropped 7 bases and J dropped 9 bases, with 25 bases sitting between them. The CDR3 extends over 15 amino acids. CDR1 SQVTM and CDR2 ANQGSEA come from the germline V gene. The CDR3 DNA reads TGCAGCGCCATGGAAGGGACCGGGAGTGGGTCGCCCCAGCATTTT. It specifies CSAMEGTGSGSPQHF.

The chain is built from TRBV6-1 and TRBJ2-7; TRBD2 matches at 10 bases. The CDR3 has 16 amino acids. Trimming at V came to 1 base and at J to 0 bases, leaving 3 bases not matched to a gene. Germline V gene data show CDR1 as MNHNS and CDR2 as SASEGT. The DNA of the CDR3 is TGTGCCAGCAGTGAAGGGCCTAGCGGGGGCTCCTACGAGCAGTACTTC. It specifies CASSEGPSGGSYEQYF.

This clone occurred once. This CDR3 is CASSPFTDWENTEAFF. DNA of the CDR3: TGTGCCAGCTCACCTTTCACGGACTGGGAGAACACTGAAGCTTTCTTT. The chain uses TRBV18 and TRBJ1-1; D call uncertain. This CDR3 is 16 amino acids long. CDR1 is KGHSH, CDR2 LQKENI, per germline. The germline V and J ends were trimmed by 3 bases and 1 base, with 15 bases remaining between them.

V and J are TRBV9 and TRBJ1-6; 8 bases match TRBD1. Per the germline V gene, CDR1 is SGDLS and CDR2 is YYNGEE. This CDR3 has 18 amino acids. The trim removed 3 bases at V and 5 bases at J, leaving 13 bases unmatched. The CDR3: CASSGTDRARGNNSPLHF. In nucleotides, the CDR3 is TGTGCCAGCAGCGGAACGGACAGGGCCAGGGGAAATAATTCACCCCTCCACTTT. Variable domain in full (rest from reference TRBV9 and TRBJ1-6): DSGVTQTPKHLITATGQRVTLRCSPRSGDLSVYWYQQSLDQGLQFLIQYYNGEERAKGNILERFSAQQFPDLHSELNLSSLELGDSALYFCASSGTDRARGNNSPLHFGNGTRLTVT.

V usage is TRBV9 and J usage is TRBJ2-7; 10 bases are a match to TRBD2. Looked up from germline, CDR1 is SGDLS and CDR2 is YYNGEE. This CDR3 spans 17 amino acids. V was pared by 5 bases and J by 6 bases, with 17 bases of the junction left unmatched. The CDR3 is CASSPHGSSGGSAEQYF. The CDR3 DNA sequence: TGTGCCAGCAGTCCTCATGGGTCTAGCGGGGGTTCGGCCGAGCAGTACTTC.

J is TRBJ2-3 and V is TRBV14; D is unresolved. Deletions cut 4 bases from V and 5 bases from J, with 16 bases between. This CDR3 has 15 residues. Germline assignment: CDR1 SGHDN and CDR2 FVKESK. CDR3 in amino acids: CASSRASVTGDTQYF. DNA of the CDR3: TGTGCCAGCAGCCGGGCCTCAGTAACTGGAGATACGCAGTATTTT.